This section outlines one T cell receptor (beta chain) sequence together with its context. How the authors handled the data: Scientists estimated how many nucleated cells there were by amplifying reference gene primers. Some clones are missing from TCRdb's copy, which holds only in-frame ones; the method was immunoSEQ multiplex PCR. V and J calls and clone size are given by that table; D and trimming were obtained from the DNA. This sample has around 80,000 clones; about four fifths occur once, and the top ten carry roughly 4.8%. This sample is drawn from a study of blood T cell repertoires in COVID-19. Study-wide background: Nucleic acid was either cDNA or gDNA, and it came from T cells, B-cell-depleted T cells, or PBMCs.

Germline V lookup: CDR1 PRHDT, CDR2 FYEKMQ (reference sequence). V lost 5 bases, J lost 4 bases, and 9 bases stayed unmatched. The CDR3 runs 16 residues. The sample consisted of peripheral blood. The source is an elderly woman with active or convalescent COVID-19. The chain combines TRBV13 with TRBJ2-7; 12 bases map to TRBD2. CDR3 coding DNA: TGTGCCAGCAGCACAAGGACTAGCGGGACGGAATACGAGCAGTACTTC. It yields the protein CASSTRTSGTEYEQYF.